This T cell receptor (beta chain) was found in a study of identifying expanded T cells in peripheral blood. The germline CDR1 and CDR2 sequences are SGHTA and FQGNSA. J lost 2 bases, V lost 6 bases, and 4 bases had no gene match. The CDR3 has 15 residues. Using immunoSEQ multiplex PCR, the repertoire was profiled, and TCRdb retains in-frame clones only, with some absent. Here the sample spans around 60,000 clones, about 85% being singletons. The sequencing input was blood. This TCR derives from a person aged 18 to 75 in good health. The chain is built from TRBV7-2 and TRBJ2-1, with 10 bases matching TRBD2. The CDR3 loop reads CASSLTSGPYNEQFF. In nucleotides, the CDR3 is TGTGCCAGCAGTCTGACTAGCGGGCCCTACAATGAGCAGTTCTTC.